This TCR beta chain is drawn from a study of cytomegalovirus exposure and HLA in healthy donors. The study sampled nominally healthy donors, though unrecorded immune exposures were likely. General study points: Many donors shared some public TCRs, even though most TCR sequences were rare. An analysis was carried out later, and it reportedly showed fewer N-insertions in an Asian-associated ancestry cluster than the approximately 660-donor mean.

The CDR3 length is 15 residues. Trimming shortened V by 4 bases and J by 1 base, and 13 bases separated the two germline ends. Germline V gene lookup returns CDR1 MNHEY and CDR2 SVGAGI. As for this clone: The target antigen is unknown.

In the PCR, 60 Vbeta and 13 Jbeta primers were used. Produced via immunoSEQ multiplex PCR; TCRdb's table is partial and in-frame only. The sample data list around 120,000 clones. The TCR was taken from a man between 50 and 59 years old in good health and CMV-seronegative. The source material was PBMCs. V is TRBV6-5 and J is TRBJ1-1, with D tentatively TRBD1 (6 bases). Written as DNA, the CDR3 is TGTGCCAGCAGTTTCCGGGGACATACGAACACTGAAGCTTTCTTT. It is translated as CASSFRGHTNTEAFF.